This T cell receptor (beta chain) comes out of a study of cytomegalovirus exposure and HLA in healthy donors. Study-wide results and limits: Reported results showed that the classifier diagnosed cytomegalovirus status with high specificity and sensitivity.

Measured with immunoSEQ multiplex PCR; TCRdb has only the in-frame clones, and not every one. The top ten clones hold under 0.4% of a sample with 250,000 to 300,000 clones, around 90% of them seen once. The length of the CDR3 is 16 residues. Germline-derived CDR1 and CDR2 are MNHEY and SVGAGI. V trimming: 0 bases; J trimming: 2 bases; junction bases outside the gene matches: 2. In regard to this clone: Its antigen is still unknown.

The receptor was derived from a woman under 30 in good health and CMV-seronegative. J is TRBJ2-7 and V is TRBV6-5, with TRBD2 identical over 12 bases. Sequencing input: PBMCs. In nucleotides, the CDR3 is TGTGCCAGCAGTTACTCCCTAGCGGGGGGGCCCTACGAGCAGTACGTC. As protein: CASSYSLAGGPYEQYV.